The 5 T cell receptor beta chains in this list originate from one sample, sequenced in a study of OX40 agonist ivuxolimab in advanced cancers. Libraries were prepared by immunoSEQ multiplex PCR; TCRdb keeps only in-frame clonotypes and omits some of them. There are tens of thousands of clones in the sample; about nine tenths occur only once, and around 2.9% lies in the top ten. The sample consisted of CD4+ or CD8+ T cells sorted from blood, taken in a trial of the OX40 agonist ivuxolimab. Receptor source: an adult with an advanced solid tumor such as melanoma, head and neck, liver or kidney cancer.

The chain is built from TRBV19 and TRBJ1-1; 7 bases match TRBD1. In germline, CDR1 is LNHDA, CDR2 SQIVND (reference sequence). The CDR3 loop spans 16 amino acids. Trimming took 0 bases from V and 4 from J; bases not matched to a gene: 8. The CDR3 is CASSIDPGQRSTEAFF. The CDR3 DNA follows: TGTGCCAGTAGTATAGACCCGGGACAGCGGTCCACTGAAGCTTTCTTT.

This sequence joins TRBV27 and TRBJ2-7, with D perhaps assigned TRBD1 or TRBD2 (5 bases each). The CDR3 runs 15 residues. In germline, CDR1 is MNHEY, CDR2 SMNVEV (reference sequence). The germline V and J ends were trimmed by 4 bases and 1 base, with 14 bases remaining between them. The CDR3 loop is CASSSGPGQSYEQYF. The DNA for the CDR3 is TGTGCCAGCAGTTCCGGACCGGGGCAGTCCTACGAGCAGTACTTC.

The V call is TRBV29-1, the J call TRBJ1-2, with D perhaps TRBD1 (5 bases). Germline-derived CDR1 and CDR2 are SQVTM and ANQGSEA. Trimming stripped 7 bases from V and 3 bases from J, with 15 bases between. This CDR3 spans 13 amino acids. CDR3 sequence: CSAASGTDYGYTF. The CDR3 DNA reads as TGCAGCGCCGCATCCGGGACTGACTATGGCTACACCTTC.

The chain is built from TRBV6-5 and TRBJ1-2; D uncertain. With 0 bases removed from V and 3 bases from J, the gap between germline ends came to 5 bases. The CDR3 has 13 amino acids. The V gene's germline CDR1 is MNHEY and CDR2 SVGAGI. Written as DNA, the CDR3 is TGTGCCAGCAGTTACTCCGGGTACTATGGCTACACCTTC. Translating it yields CASSYSGYYGYTF.

The J gene is TRBJ2-3, the V gene TRBV19, with D tentatively TRBD1 (5 bases). Trimming shortened V by 8 bases and J by 1 base, and 13 bases separated the two germline ends. CDR1 and CDR2 (germline): LNHDA, SQIVND (reference sequence). The CDR3 contains 14 residues. CDR3 DNA: TGTGCCAGTTGCGGCCTGGGGCGCACAGATACGCAGTATTTT. It codes for CASCGLGRTDTQYF.